These 24 T cell receptor beta chains came from one sample sequenced in a study of cytomegalovirus exposure and HLA in healthy donors. The PCR employed 60 Vbeta primers together with 13 Jbeta primers. TCRdb keeps only in-frame clones here, not all; method: immunoSEQ multiplex PCR. The table lists under 90,000 clones, 70% of them singletons. The specimen sequenced was PBMCs. These receptors were collected from a woman in her forties or fifties in good health and CMV-seropositive.

The chain recombines TRBV5-5 with TRBJ2-5, with 10 bases fitting TRBD1. There are 16 residues in the CDR3. Germline CDR1 is SGHKS and CDR2 is YYEKEE (reference sequence). The junction had 11 bases not matched to a gene; V was cut back by 4 bases and J by 5 bases. For the CDR3, the DNA is TGTGCCAGCAGCGGACGCGGACAGGGGGTTGGGGAGACCCAGTACTTC. Its translation: CASSGRGQGVGETQYF.

The gene calls are TRBV5-1 and TRBJ2-3, with D perhaps matching TRBD2 (7 bases). Germline V gene lookup returns CDR1 SGHRS and CDR2 YFSETQ. Trimming removed 4 bases at V and 5 bases at J, with 17 bases between. The CDR3 is 15 amino acids. The DNA for the CDR3 is TGCGCCAGCAGCCTAGGGGGGGGGATTAGAGATACGCAGTATTTT. It codes for CASSLGGGIRDTQYF.

This clone has just a few counts. The rearrangement joins TRBV11-2 to TRBJ2-1, with 12 bases identical to TRBD2. The V gene's germline CDR1 is SGHAT and CDR2 FQNNGV. V trimming: 0 bases; J trimming: 13 bases; junction bases outside the gene matches: 7. CDR3 length: 15 residues. CDR3 residues: CASSLDYTSGGFQFF. The DNA of the CDR3 is TGTGCCAGCAGCTTAGATTATACTAGCGGGGGGTTTCAGTTCTTC.

The V call is TRBV27, the J call TRBJ2-7; 9 nucleotides match TRBD2. Germline V gives CDR1 MNHEY, CDR2 SMNVEV (reference sequence). This CDR3 has 15 amino acids. J gave up 3 bases and V 8 bases, and 11 bases lay outside the gene matches. CDR3 DNA sequence: TGTGCCAGCGGCCTCGGGACTAGCAGATACTACGAGCAGTACTTC. Encoded protein: CASGLGTSRYYEQYF.

This CDR3 is CASTGALLGGTQYF. CDR3 bases: TGTGCCAGCACCGGCGCTCTACTAGGGGGGACCCAGTACTTC. V is TRBV2 and J is TRBJ2-5; a weak D match, TRBD1 (6 bases). The CDR3 runs 14 residues. Looked up from germline, CDR1 is SNHLY and CDR2 is FYNNEI. V shed 7 bases and J shed 7 bases, with 19 bases lying between them.

J is TRBJ1-1 and V is TRBV4-2, with D unresolved. The CDR3 sequence is 13 residues long. V lost 4 bases to trimming and J lost 3 bases, with 9 bases between them. Germline V gene lookup returns CDR1 LGHNA and CDR2 YNFKEQ. CDR3 sequence (DNA): TGTGCCAGCAGCCCAGACGGTTACACTGAAGCTTTCTTT. The encoded protein is CASSPDGYTEAFF.

The genes are TRBV19 and TRBJ1-2, with TRBD1 matching 8 bases. Germline V gene data show CDR1 as LNHDA and CDR2 as SQIVND (reference sequence). The J segment lost 5 bases and the V segment lost 6 bases, leaving 8 bases of the junction unmatched. This CDR3 spans 14 amino acids. CDR3 bases: TGTGCCAGTAGAGATACGGACAGGGTTTATGGCTACACCTTC. Translating it yields CASRDTDRVYGYTF. The full variable domain, with the rest looked up from reference TRBV19 and TRBJ1-2, is DGGITQSPKYLFRKEGQNVTLSCEQNLNHDAMYWYRQDPGQGLRLIYYSQIVNDFQKGDIAEGYSVSREKKESFPLTVTSAQKNPTAFYLCASRDTDRVYGYTFGSGTRLTVV.

V and J are TRBV2 and TRBJ1-1; TRBD1 is a possible D gene (6 bases). V shed 4 bases and J shed 13 bases, with 19 bases lying between them. This CDR3 spans 13 amino acids. Germline lookup yields CDR1 SNHLY and CDR2 FYNNEI. CDR3 in DNA: TGTGCCAGCAGTGTTAGGACAGACTCCGAGGGTTTCTTT. This gives the protein CASSVRTDSEGFF. Together with reference TRBV2 and TRBJ1-1, the CDR3 gives the full variable domain: EPEVTQTPSHQVTQMGQEVILRCVPISNHLYFYWYRQILGQKVEFLVSFYNNEISEKSEIFDDQFSVERPDGSNFTLKIRSTKLEDSAMYFCASSVRTDSEGFFGQGTRLTVV.

This chain links TRBV4-3 with TRBJ2-7; 10 positions agree with TRBD2. The germline CDR1 and CDR2 sequences are LGHNA and YSLEER. The CDR3 runs 13 residues. The ends lost 6 bases at V and 6 bases at J; junction bases unmatched: 5. Written as DNA, the CDR3 is TGCGCCAGCAGGATAAGCGGGAGGGGCGAGCAGTACTTC. Its translation is CASRISGRGEQYF.

The V and J genes are TRBV6-1 and TRBJ2-4, with D uncertain. Germline V gives CDR1 MNHNS, CDR2 SASEGT. The CDR3 is made up of 15 amino acids. Deletions cut 2 bases from V and 8 bases from J, with 16 bases between. The CDR3 loop is CASSEWARLNDIQYF. For the CDR3, the DNA is TGTGCCAGCAGTGAATGGGCACGGCTAAATGACATTCAGTACTTC.

The chain has TRBV7-8 and TRBJ2-2; the match to TRBD2 covers 14 bases. Germline loops: CDR1 SGHVS, CDR2 FQNEAQ. The CDR3 loop spans 17 amino acids. The V segment lost 5 bases and the J segment 5 bases; nucleotides outside the gene matches: 7. CDR3 DNA: TGTGCCAGCAGCCCCGTCGGGACTAGCGGGAGTACCGGGGAGCTGTTTTTT. It encodes CASSPVGTSGSTGELFF. The full variable domain, rest sourced from reference TRBV7-8 and TRBJ2-2, is GAGVSQSPRYKVAKRGQDVALRCDPISGHVSLFWYQQALGQGPEFLTYFQNEAQLDKSGLPSDRFFAERPEGSVSTLKIQRTQQEDSAVYLCASSPVGTSGSTGELFFGEGSRLTVL.

The V and J genes are TRBV10-1 and TRBJ2-5, with TRBD2 matching 7 bases. The CDR3 spans 14 residues. Trimming removed 6 bases from V and 1 base from J; junction bases left unmatched: 5. From germline, CDR1 is WNHNN and CDR2 SYGVQD (reference sequence). The CDR3 here is CASSGGGIQETQYF. The CDR3 DNA reads as TGCGCCAGCAGCGGCGGGGGAATCCAAGAGACCCAGTACTTC.

The chain couples TRBV5-5 to TRBJ1-2; the D gene is possibly TRBD1 (5 bases). The CDR3 loop spans 15 amino acids. Germline V CDR1 and CDR2: SGHKS, YYEKEE (reference sequence). V shed 1 base and J shed 6 bases, with 16 bases lying between them. The CDR3 DNA follows: TGTGCCAGCAGCTTGAGTTTACTACCCAGGGATGGCTACACCTTC. Translating gives CASSLSLLPRDGYTF.

The chain carries TRBV5-4 and TRBJ2-2; tentative D call: TRBD2 (5 bases). V lost 4 bases, J lost 4 bases, and 8 bases lay in between. The V gene's germline CDR1 is SGHNT and CDR2 YYREEE (reference sequence). There are 13 residues in the CDR3. Here the CDR3 reads CASSVDFTGELFF. The CDR3 region has the DNA TGTGCCAGCAGCGTGGACTTCACCGGGGAGCTGTTTTTT.

This chain connects TRBV19 to TRBJ2-7, with a tentative D call TRBD1 (6 bases). This CDR3 contains 12 residues. Trimming pared 6 bases from V and 5 bases from J, leaving 11 bases between. Germline values: CDR1 LNHDA, CDR2 SQIVND (reference sequence). The CDR3 nucleotides are TGTGCCAGTAGCATGGGGGCAGACGAGCAGTACTTC. Translating gives CASSMGADEQYF.

For the CDR3, the DNA is TGTGCCAGCAGCACCGGGGGGGGGCTTAGGGAAGCTTTCTTT. Encoded protein: CASSTGGGLREAFF. The chain combines TRBV13 with TRBJ1-1; tentatively, D is TRBD1 (6 bases). Trimming pared 5 bases from V and 8 bases from J, leaving 18 bases between. The V gene's germline CDR1 is PRHDT and CDR2 FYEKMQ (reference sequence). This CDR3 has 14 residues.

The chain combines TRBV28 with TRBJ1-2; D unclear. Germline-derived CDR1 and CDR2 are MDHEN and SYDVKM. This CDR3 region has 13 residues. V gave up 6 bases and J gave up 6 bases, with 14 bases separating them. The CDR3 spells CASRSGPGDGYTF. The CDR3 DNA follows: TGTGCCAGCAGATCTGGGCCCGGGGATGGCTACACCTTC.

The chain's CDR3 is CASSPAYEQYF. CDR3 DNA: TGTGCCAGCAGCCCTGCCTACGAGCAGTACTTC. The genes are TRBV28 and TRBJ2-7; D is ambiguous. The germline gives CDR1 MDHEN, CDR2 SYDVKM. This CDR3 is 11 amino acids long. The germline V and J ends were trimmed by 6 bases and 2 bases, with 5 bases remaining between them. Complete variable domain (other parts from reference TRBV28 and TRBJ2-7): DVKVTQSSRYLVKRTGEKVFLECVQDMDHENMFWYRQDPGLGLRLIYFSYDVKMKEKGDIPEGYSVSREKKERFSLILESASTNQTSMYLCASSPAYEQYFGPGTRLTVT.

The chain employs TRBV28 and TRBJ1-5; D remains unclear. V was shortened by 6 bases and J by 0 bases, with 6 bases between the two germline ends. Germline V gives CDR1 MDHEN, CDR2 SYDVKM. The CDR3 extends over 13 amino acids. CDR3 bases: TGTGCCAGCAGCAGGTCTAGCAATCAGCCCCAGCATTTT. It specifies CASSRSSNQPQHF.

Here the CDR3 DNA reads TGTGCCAGCAGCTCCGACAGGGCTAGCAATCAGCCCCAGCATTTT. Translating it yields CASSSDRASNQPQHF. The chain has TRBV5-5 and TRBJ1-5; 7 nucleotides agree with TRBD1. CDR1 is SGHKS and CDR2 is YYEKEE in the germline V gene (reference sequence). With V trimmed by 3 bases and J by 0 bases, 3 bases remained unmatched. There are 15 residues in the CDR3.

The chain couples TRBV14 to TRBJ2-5, with D perhaps matching TRBD1 (6 bases). This CDR3 is 16 amino acids long. V lost 3 bases and J 1 base, leaving 15 bases between the germline ends. The germline CDR1 and CDR2 sequences are SGHDN and FVKESK. The CDR3 DNA sequence: TGTGCCAGCAGCCAGTTTACAGGGAAGAGCCAAGAGACCCAGTACTTC. This gives the protein CASSQFTGKSQETQYF. The full variable domain, its missing parts supplied by reference TRBV14 and TRBJ2-5, is EAGVTQFPSHSVIEKGQTVTLRCDPISGHDNLYWYRRVMGKEIKFLLHFVKESKQDESGMPNNRFLAERTGGTYSTLKVQPAELEDSGVYFCASSQFTGKSQETQYFGPGTRLLVL.

This rearrangement joins TRBV28 to TRBJ2-7; 9 bases align to TRBD1. The CDR3 is made up of 15 amino acids. The germline V gene encodes CDR1 MDHEN and CDR2 SYDVKM. V shed 4 bases and J 2 bases; nucleotides not matched to a gene: 6. Here the CDR3 DNA reads TGTGCCAGCAGTTCGGGACAGGGCAAGCCCTACGAGCAGTACTTC. Protein sequence: CASSSGQGKPYEQYF.

This chain uses TRBV5-4 with TRBJ2-6; 7 bases are a match to TRBD2. This CDR3 spans 18 amino acids. Germline CDR1 and CDR2: SGHNT and YYREEE (reference sequence). V dropped 5 bases and J dropped 1; count of bases not matched to a gene: 12. CDR3 region: CASRRGGERGSGANVLTF. The CDR3 nucleotides are TGTGCCAGCAGACGTGGGGGGGAACGTGGTTCTGGGGCCAACGTCCTGACTTTC.

The chain recombines TRBV2 with TRBJ1-1; TRBD1 matches 8 bases. Trimming at V came to 8 bases and at J to 4 bases, leaving 6 bases not matched to a gene. CDR3 length: 13 residues. Germline CDR1 is SNHLY and CDR2 is FYNNEI. Written as DNA, the CDR3 is TGTGCCAGCGAGGACAGGGCATCCACTGAAGCTTTCTTT. Protein product: CASEDRASTEAFF.